This entry is about one T cell receptor beta chain. The CDR3 length is 14 residues. The germline CDR1 and CDR2 sequences are SGHVS and FQNEAQ. V lost 5 bases, J lost 5 bases, and 15 bases lay in between. This entry is derived from a study of blood T cell repertoires in COVID-19. The wider study: PBMCs, B-cell-depleted T cells, or T cells provided the cDNA or gDNA that made up the material.

Original data processing: Cell counts per sample came from amplifying reference gene primers. Using immunoSEQ multiplex PCR, the repertoire was profiled, and TCRdb retains in-frame clones only, with some absent. The V and J calls and the clone size are those of that table, but D and trimming were determined from the DNA. This table holds roughly 250,000 clones, about 89% found once. The rearrangement links TRBV7-8 to TRBJ2-5, with D maybe TRBD1 (5 bases). The material sequenced was peripheral blood. The TCR was taken from a young man with acute or convalescent COVID-19. The CDR3 DNA follows: TGTGCCAGCAGCAAGGCGGCAGGGTTGGAGACCCAGTACTTC. Amino acids: CASSKAAGLETQYF.